Listed below are T cell receptor beta chains from one sample, sequenced in a study of spatial heterogeneity in lung cancer. TCRdb reanalysed the 5' RACE reads using MiXCR and keeps one entry per CDR3 protein. The repertoire has 100,000 or so distinct CDR3 sequences, 4.4% of them found once; the top ten carry around 21%. The specimen was lung tumor tissue, collected at surgery. The receptors here all came from a male donor with early-stage non-small cell lung cancer. Each CDR3 is given with its conserved first and last residue.

14	TRBJ2-1	TRBV11-2	CASSPLSTDNEQFF
15	TRBJ1-5	TRBV4-2	CASSPTGFGNQPQHF
17	TRBJ2-6	TRBV18	CASSFGTSSSGANVLTF
16	TRBJ2-7	TRBV5-6	CASSLAGQGNSYEQYF
13	TRBJ2-3	TRBV15	CATSINEGDTQYF
12	TRBJ2-7	TRBV12-3/TRBV12-4	CASSFVGSEQYF
16	TRBJ2-3	TRBV3-1	CASSQGLAGGGDTQYF
17	TRBJ2-1	TRBV15	CATSRDITTSGSGEQFF
14	TRBJ2-3	TRBV5-1	CASSLREGADTQYF
15	TRBJ2-2	TRBV6-2/TRBV6-3	CASSWTGGITGELFF
18	TRBJ2-3	TRBV12-3/TRBV12-4	CASSLNLGDRVGTDTQYF
17	TRBJ1-1	TRBV10-3	CAISGGDGSGKNTEAFF
14	TRBJ2-7	TRBV4-1	CASSLAQAAYEQYF
14	TRBJ2-5	TRBV20-1	CSASSPRVQETQYF
15	TRBJ2-7	TRBV28	CASSPQGWRTHEQYF
16	TRBJ2-5	TRBV12-3/TRBV12-4	CASSPRLAGVAETQYF
15	TRBJ2-7	TRBV12-3/TRBV12-4	CASSRGTGFEYEQYF
12	TRBJ2-7	TRBV29-1	CSVARGHYEQYF
13	TRBJ2-7	TRBV20-1	CSAGADSSYEQYF
13	TRBJ2-5	TRBV5-5	CASSRQLQETQYF
17	TRBJ2-7	TRBV28	CASTNAQVISNDYEQYF
16	TRBJ2-2	TRBV7-9	CASRNPVPPGTGELFF
14	TRBJ2-7	TRBV12-3/TRBV12-4	CASSLSGVSYEQYF